Below are 8 T cell receptor beta chains sequenced from a single sample in a study of cytomegalovirus exposure and HLA in healthy donors. Primers: 60 Vbeta forward and 13 Jbeta reverse. Data came from immunoSEQ multiplex PCR; TCRdb stores just in-frame clones and leaves some out. The sample includes 150,000 to 200,000 clones, 81% of them seen just once. The sample comprised PBMCs. The receptors stem from a man aged 50 to 60 in good health and CMV-seronegative.

The V and J genes are TRBV29-1 and TRBJ2-1; 10 nucleotides agree with TRBD2. V shed 6 bases, J shed 8 bases, and the junction held 7 bases outside the gene matches. CDR1 and CDR2 (germline): SQVTM, ANQGSEA. The CDR3 length is 13 residues. The CDR3, as DNA: TGCAGCGTACAAGCGGGGGGGCGAGATGAGCAGTTCTTC. This translates into CSVQAGGRDEQFF.

The genes are TRBV10-3 and TRBJ2-7, with 10 bases aligning to TRBD1. The ends lost 5 bases at V and 3 bases at J; junction bases unmatched: 10. CDR1 is ENHRY and CDR2 is SYGVKD in the germline V gene. The CDR3 consists of 16 residues. The CDR3 DNA is TGTGCCATCAGTAGTAAGGGGACAGGGGCGGGCTACGAGCAGTACTTC. Amino acids: CAISSKGTGAGYEQYF.

V and J are TRBV7-8 and TRBJ1-2, with a tentative D call TRBD1 (5 bases). Per the germline V gene, CDR1 is SGHVS and CDR2 is FQNEAQ. Trimming took 1 base from V and 0 from J, leaving 12 bases between them. The CDR3 length is 16 residues. The CDR3 region is CASSLVAGIPNYGYTF. The CDR3 DNA sequence: TGTGCCAGCAGCTTAGTCGCAGGGATCCCTAACTATGGCTACACCTTC. Together with reference TRBV7-8 and TRBJ1-2, the CDR3 gives the full variable domain: GAGVSQSPRYKVAKRGQDVALRCDPISGHVSLFWYQQALGQGPEFLTYFQNEAQLDKSGLPSDRFFAERPEGSVSTLKIQRTQQEDSAVYLCASSLVAGIPNYGYTFGSGTRLTVV.

This clone came up a few times. The chain combines TRBV19 with TRBJ1-3, with TRBD1 matching over 10 bases. Looked up from germline, CDR1 is LNHDA and CDR2 is SQIVND (reference sequence). The V gene end was trimmed by 3 bases and the J gene end by 0 bases; junction bases not matched to a gene: 11. There are 19 residues in the CDR3. The CDR3 nucleotides read TGTGCCAGTAGTATCTATACGGGACAGGGGCCAAACTCTGGAAACACCATATATTTT. This encodes CASSIYTGQGPNSGNTIYF.

The J gene is TRBJ2-3, the V gene TRBV19; 7 positions match TRBD2. This CDR3 comprises 15 residues. Germline V CDR1 and CDR2: LNHDA, SQIVND (reference sequence). The ends lost 6 bases at V and 1 base at J; junction bases unmatched: 7. CDR3 amino acids: CASRALAGGTDTQYF. CDR3 bases: TGTGCCAGTAGGGCACTGGCGGGGGGCACAGATACGCAGTATTTT.

This clone was counted a single time. J is TRBJ1-6 and V is TRBV6-5; D unclear. The CDR3 sequence is 14 residues long. V was clipped by 7 bases and J by 9 bases, with 16 bases between them. From germline, CDR1 is MNHEY and CDR2 SVGAGI. As DNA, the CDR3 is TGTGCCAGCAACCAAGAATATGGTAGTTCACCCCTCCACTTT. Amino acid sequence: CASNQEYGSSPLHF.

The V and J genes are TRBV5-4 and TRBJ2-4; the match to TRBD2 covers 8 bases. V dropped 3 bases and J dropped 2; count of bases not matched to a gene: 7. The germline V gene encodes CDR1 SGHNT and CDR2 YYREEE (reference sequence). The CDR3 contains 16 residues. CDR3 residues: CASSSAGGATKNIQYF. CDR3 coding DNA: TGTGCCAGCAGCTCCGCGGGGGGCGCGACCAAAAACATTCAGTACTTC. Full variable domain (rest looked up from reference TRBV5-4 and TRBJ2-4): ETGVTQSPTHLIKTRGQQVTLRCSSQSGHNTVSWYQQALGQGPQFIFQYYREEENGRGNFPPRFSGLQFPNYSSELNVNALELDDSALYLCASSSAGGATKNIQYFGAGTRLSVL.

This clone was picked up a small number of times. The CDR3 DNA follows: TGTGCCAGTAGTATAGGCCGCGGTGGCAATCAGCCCCAGCATTTT. Amino acid sequence: CASSIGRGGNQPQHF. The chain employs TRBV19 and TRBJ1-5; D remains unclear. The CDR3 runs 15 residues. V gave up 1 base and J gave up 2 bases, with 9 bases separating them. In germline, CDR1 is LNHDA, CDR2 SQIVND (reference sequence).